These 11 T cell receptor beta chains share one sample of origin, sequenced in a study of CD8 T cells in Susac syndrome. RNA totalling about 0.5 to 1 ug underwent reverse transcription with random hexamers. Each CDR3 protein gets one entry after TCRdb re-called the immunoSEQ multiplex PCR reads with MiXCR. Of some 57,000 distinct CDR3 sequences listed, over 85% are singletons. Sequencing was carried out using CD8+ T cells from PBMCs. These receptors were obtained from a human donor in good health.

V is TRBV10-3 and J is TRBJ1-5; TRBD1 agrees at 7 bases. Germline V lookup: CDR1 ENHRY, CDR2 SYGVKD. This CDR3 has 16 amino acids. J was trimmed by 0 bases and V by 10 bases; bases with no gene match: 12. CDR3 in amino acids: CATAAGTAYSNQPQHF. CDR3 coding DNA: TGTGCCACGGCAGCCGGGACAGCTTATAGCAATCAGCCCCAGCATTTT.

The genes are TRBV5-1 and TRBJ1-1, with 8 bases matching TRBD1. Germline trimming cut 7 bases from V and 4 bases from J; bases unmatched to any gene: 6. Germline CDR1 reads SGHRS; CDR2 reads YFSETQ. The CDR3 covers 13 residues. Here the CDR3 reads CASRRDRGTEAFF. As DNA, the CDR3 is TGCGCCAGCCGTCGAGACAGGGGCACTGAAGCTTTCTTT. The entire variable domain, with the rest obtained from reference TRBV5-1 and TRBJ1-1, is as follows: KAGVTQTPRYLIKTRGQQVTLSCSPISGHRSVSWYQQTPGQGLQFLFEYFSETQRNKGNFPGRFSGRQFSNSRSEMNVSTLELGDSALYLCASRRDRGTEAFFGQGTRLTVV.

V is TRBV30 and J is TRBJ1-1; weak D call: TRBD1 (6 bases). V was pared by 0 bases and J by 0 bases, with 8 bases between. CDR1 is GTSNPN and CDR2 is SVGIG in the germline V gene (reference sequence). CDR3 length: 14 amino acids. The CDR3 spells CAWSVRTVNTEAFF. For the CDR3, the DNA is TGTGCCTGGAGTGTACGGACAGTGAACACTGAAGCTTTCTTT.

This clonotype was observed a single time. The junction departs from the called germline gene at one end, perhaps through a read error. This rearrangement joins TRBV23-1 to TRBJ2-4; perhaps TRBD2 as D (5 bases). TRBV23-1 is an ORF, with its function uncertain. The CDR3 covers 12 residues. The CDR3 protein is CASSQSWTGEDF. Written as DNA, the CDR3 is TGCGCCAGCAGTCAATCGTGGACTGGGGAAGACTTC.

The V call is TRBV28, the J call TRBJ1-2, with D possibly TRBD1 on 6 matching bases. Trimming pared 2 bases from V and 0 bases from J, leaving 25 bases between. The CDR3 has 20 residues. Germline lookup yields CDR1 MDHEN and CDR2 SYDVKM. This CDR3 is CASSLEGVLVTLSANYGYTF. CDR3 nucleotides: TGTGCCAGCAGTTTAGAGGGGGTACTTGTTACCCTCAGTGCTAACTATGGCTACACCTTC.

The chain carries TRBV27 and TRBJ2-6, with 12 bases that match TRBD1. This CDR3 region has 16 residues. Germline assignment: CDR1 MNHEY and CDR2 SMNVEV (reference sequence). With 8 bases clipped from V and 3 bases from J, the junction kept 5 bases outside the gene matches. In DNA, the CDR3 is TGTGCCAGCTGCGGGACAGGGGGCTTTGGGGCCAACGTCCTGACTTTC. Its protein product is CASCGTGGFGANVLTF.

The chain uses TRBV11-2 and TRBJ2-3, with D unclear. With 5 bases removed from V and 3 bases from J, the gap between germline ends came to 3 bases. The CDR3 is made up of 11 amino acids. CDR1 and CDR2 (germline): SGHAT, FQNNGV. The CDR3 loop is CASSRTDTQYF. In DNA form, the CDR3 reads TGTGCCAGCAGCAGAACAGATACGCAGTATTTT.

This clonotype was picked up one time. The rearrangement joins TRBV12-3 or TRBV12-4 to TRBJ1-2, with 8 bases identical to TRBD1. CDR3 length equals 12 residues. Germline trimming cut 7 bases from V and 8 bases from J; bases unmatched to any gene: 6. The CDR3 bases are TGTGCCAGCACGCAGGGGGCGCAAGGCTACACCTTC. Translation gives CASTQGAQGYTF.

The rearrangement joins TRBV15 to TRBJ1-1; D is possibly TRBD1 (5 bases). The germline V and J ends were trimmed by 1 base and 6 bases, with 18 bases remaining between them. This CDR3 has 16 residues. CDR1 is LNHNV and CDR2 is YYDKDF in the germline V gene (reference sequence). The CDR3 DNA follows: TGTGCCACCAGCAGAGGTATTGAGGGGAGATGGGCTGAAGCTTTCTTT. It encodes CATSRGIEGRWAEAFF. Full variable domain (rest looked up from reference TRBV15 and TRBJ1-1): DAMVIQNPRYQVTQFGKPVTLSCSQTLNHNVMYWYQQKSSQAPKLLFHYYDKDFNNEADTPDNFQSRRPNTSFCFLDIRSPGLGDTAMYLCATSRGIEGRWAEAFFGQGTRLTVV.

The gene calls are TRBV29-1 and TRBJ2-1; 11 bases fit TRBD2. Losses at the gene ends were 6 bases for V and 3 bases for J; bases not matched to a gene: 7. Germline V gene sequence: CDR1 SQVTM, CDR2 ANQGSEA. CDR3 length: 15 residues. The CDR3 loop is CSVPASGGIYNEQFF. CDR3 nucleotide sequence: TGCAGCGTCCCGGCTAGCGGGGGGATCTACAATGAGCAGTTCTTC.

The sample holds one count of this clonotype. The chain couples TRBV9 to TRBJ2-1; 8 bases are shared with TRBD2. The CDR3 covers 19 residues. J gave up 5 bases and V 1 base, and 17 bases lay outside the gene matches. CDR1 is SGDLS and CDR2 is YYNGEE in the germline V gene. The CDR3: CASSVTGRGRGGPDNEQFF. CDR3 DNA sequence: TGTGCCAGCAGCGTAACGGGTCGGGGTCGGGGGGGCCCCGACAATGAGCAGTTCTTC.